What follows is one T cell receptor (beta chain) and its context. There are 15 residues in the CDR3. The V gene's germline CDR1 is MNHEY and CDR2 SMNVEV (reference sequence). Deletions cut 8 bases from V and 5 bases from J, with 22 bases between. Assay used: immunoSEQ multiplex PCR; TCRdb lists only in-frame clones, some missing. The sample includes about 43,000 clones, approximately 95% of them seen just once. Treatment noted: preoperative locoregional IRX-2 cytokine immunotherapy. This sample stems from a study of preoperative IRX-2 immunotherapy in early breast cancer. The sequence was obtained from a human donor with breast cancer. Sample: tumor tissue, taken after IRX-2 immunotherapy. J is TRBJ2-7 and V is TRBV27; D is tentatively TRBD1 or TRBD2 (6 bases each). This chain's CDR3 is CASLRLGAGLNEQYF. The CDR3 nucleotides read TGTGCCAGCCTACGATTGGGGGCGGGACTCAACGAGCAGTACTTC.